This T cell receptor (beta chain) stems from a study of identical twins. This clonotype was recorded at least ten times. No donor was unhealthy or non-Caucasian. MiXCR was run by TCRdb on the 5' RACE reads, yielding one entry per CDR3 protein. The sample holds around 230,000 distinct CDR3 sequences, around a tenth seen once. The material sequenced was memory (CD45RO+) T cells sorted from blood. The clonotype comes from a woman aged 18-35 years in good health.

CDR3 protein: CSARGQRAKQETQYF. The CDR3 nucleotides are TGCAGTGCTAGAGGTCAGCGGGCCAAGCAAGAGACCCAGTACTTC. This chain links TRBV20-1 with TRBJ2-5; a possible D gene is TRBD2 (6 bases). This CDR3 contains 15 residues. CDR1 is DFQATT, CDR2 SNEGSKA, per germline (reference sequence). V was pared by 1 base and J by 2 bases, with 14 bases between.